This record concerns one TCR beta chain sequence. Its antigen is unknown. The sample belongs to a study of blood T cells in healthy people across ages. Donor samples were obtained from healthy Caucasian individuals from Russia, aged about 6 to 100. In each sample, at least 6.5 million PBMCs were isolated. CDR1 and CDR2 (germline): MNHEY, SMNVEV (reference sequence). V dropped 2 bases and J dropped 3; count of bases not matched to a gene: 8. CDR3 length equals 17 residues. Sample-barcoded 5' priming and a J-beta primer mix drove a second PCR of about 6 to 12 cycles. Using its own MiXCR run on the 5' RACE reads, TCRdb lists one record per CDR3 protein. Altogether about 1 million distinct CDR3 sequences are present, 40% to 45% being singletons, with the ten largest covering 18%. The study's findings and limits: It was not possible, with unsorted PBMCs, to conclusively compare naive and antigen-experienced cells.

The clonotype was recovered from a woman aged 60-70 years in good health. The chain links TRBV27 to TRBJ1-1, with TRBD1 matching over 11 bases. Sequenced: blood. The CDR3 coding sequence is TGTGCCAGCAGTTTACGGTGGGGGACAGGGGGATACACTGAAGCTTTCTTT. Its translation: CASSLRWGTGGYTEAFF.